These T cell receptor beta chains were read from a single sample in a study of control samples from healthy donors and cancer patients. Sequencing was performed with immunoSEQ multiplex PCR; in TCRdb, only in-frame clones are kept and a portion is missing. Here the sample spans 95,000 to 130,000 clones, approximately 90% being singletons. What was sequenced was blood. Receptors originate from a woman in her seventies in good health. Each CDR3 is given with its conserved first and last residue. The D gene is left open where the match is weak. For some rows the clone size is stated as once, few or many, or as a class when expanded; others skip it.

d_call j_call clone_size v_call cdr3_aa cdr3_nt
TRBD1 TRBJ2-7 - TRBV12-3/TRBV12-4 CASSSGQGNEQYF TGTGCCAGCAGTTCGGGACAGGGAAACGAGCAGTACTTC
- TRBJ2-7 - TRBV12-3/TRBV12-4 CASSGYSSYEQYF TGTGCCAGCAGTGGATATAGCTCCTACGAGCAGTACTTC
- TRBJ1-2 - TRBV5-5 CASSLDWGGYTF TGTGCCAGCAGCTTGGACTGGGGTGGCTACACCTTC
- TRBJ1-1 - TRBV14 CASSPGVNTEAFF TGTGCCAGCAGCCCGGGGGTGAACACTGAAGCTTTCTTT
TRBD1 TRBJ2-2 - TRBV2 CASSGQGANTGELFF TGTGCCAGCAGTGGACAGGGGGCGAACACCGGGGAGCTGTTTTTT
- TRBJ2-7 - TRBV4-1 CASRRDFRSYEQYF TGCGCCAGCAGGAGGGACTTCCGCTCCTACGAGCAGTACTTC
- TRBJ1-3 - TRBV5-1 CASRGDSGNTIYF TGCGCCAGCAGAGGGGACTCTGGAAACACCATATATTTT
- TRBJ1-1 - TRBV7-9 CASSSGHTEAFF TGTGCCAGCAGCTCCGGACACACTGAAGCTTTCTTT
TRBD1 TRBJ2-5 once TRBV5-1 CASRPDRARETQYF TGCGCCAGCAGGCCCGACAGGGCGCGAGAGACCCAGTACTTC
- TRBJ1-6 - TRBV18 CASSRSDRNSPLHF TGTGCCAGCTCACGATCCGATAGGAATTCACCCCTCCACTTT
TRBD2 TRBJ2-7 - TRBV20-1 CSAGTSYEQYF TGCAGTGCCGGGACTAGCTACGAGCAGTACTTC
- TRBJ2-7 - TRBV6-5 CASSFGGREGYEQYF TGTGCCAGCAGTTTCGGAGGCAGGGAAGGATACGAGCAGTACTTC
- TRBJ2-7 - TRBV4-3 CASSQGRMSYEQYF TGCGCCAGCAGCCAAGGTAGGATGAGCTACGAGCAGTACTTC
- TRBJ1-3 few TRBV10-3 CAITPQTDRPVLYF TGTGCCATCACCCCACAAACGGACAGACCAGTCCTATATTTT
- TRBJ2-1 - TRBV5-6 CASSSTKKGINEQFF TGTGCCAGCAGCTCGACTAAAAAGGGCATCAATGAGCAGTTCTTC
TRBD1 TRBJ1-4 - TRBV19 CARGQGGEKLFF TGTGCCAGAGGACAGGGCGGTGAAAAACTGTTTTTT
- TRBJ1-2 - TRBV5-5 CASSPDVGKDGYTF TGTGCCAGCAGCCCCGATGTGGGAAAGGATGGCTACACCTTC
- TRBJ1-6 - TRBV6-5 CASRQRNYNSPLHF TGTGCCAGCAGGCAGAGAAACTATAATTCACCCCTCCACTTT
- TRBJ1-6 - TRBV7-2 CASSLARDNSPLHF TGTGCCAGCAGCTTGGCTAGGGATAATTCACCCCTCCACTTT
- TRBJ2-2 - TRBV2 CASSVGELFF TGTGCCAGCAGTGTTGGGGAGCTGTTTTTT
- TRBJ2-3 - TRBV2 CASSVLVDTQYF TGTGCCAGCAGTGTATTGGTAGATACGCAGTATTTT
TRBD2 TRBJ2-2 - TRBV5-1 CASSLALAGGNTGELFF TGCGCCAGCAGCTTGGCGCTAGCGGGGGGAAACACCGGGGAGCTGTTTTTT
- TRBJ1-1 - TRBV5-1 CASSLVAGFGEAFF TGCGCCAGCAGCTTGGTGGCCGGGTTTGGAGAAGCTTTCTTT
- TRBJ1-5 - TRBV12-3/TRBV12-4 CASSLTAGQPQHF TGTGCCAGCAGTTTAACGGCAGGGCAGCCCCAGCATTTT
- TRBJ1-1 - TRBV10-1 CASSEGEYTEAFF TGCGCCAGCAGTGAGGGGGAGTACACTGAAGCTTTCTTT
- TRBJ1-5 - TRBV6-2/TRBV6-3 CASTPVGSQPQHF TGTGCCAGCACCCCAGTGGGGAGTCAGCCCCAGCATTTT
- TRBJ1-2 - TRBV6-5 CATSMGLAYGYTF TGTGCCACCTCGATGGGGTTGGCCTATGGCTACACCTTC
- TRBJ1-2 - TRBV6-5 CASSYGQGRGYTF TGTGCCAGCAGTTACGGGCAGGGTCGCGGCTACACCTTC
- TRBJ1-1 - TRBV7-6 CASSLDRDTEAFF TGTGCCAGCAGCTTAGATCGTGACACTGAAGCTTTCTTT